The 32 T cell receptor beta chains below all came from one sample that was sequenced in a study of cytomegalovirus exposure and HLA in healthy donors. Both 60 Vbeta primers and 13 Jbeta primers went into the PCR. Generated by immunoSEQ multiplex PCR, the TCRdb table keeps only in-frame clones and is missing some. The table lists 150,000 or so clones, roughly 70% of them singletons. The sample taken for sequencing was PBMCs. The source of these receptors is a male donor in good health and CMV-seronegative.

The rearrangement joins TRBV28 to TRBJ2-3; TRBD1 matches 9 bases. The germline V gene encodes CDR1 MDHEN and CDR2 SYDVKM. This CDR3 region has 15 residues. Trimming cost V 7 bases and J 2 bases; bases outside gene matches: 7. The CDR3 protein is CASIPGQGFTDTQYF. As DNA, the CDR3 is TGTGCCAGCATCCCCGGACAGGGGTTCACAGATACGCAGTATTTT.

The gene calls are TRBV7-8 and TRBJ1-2, with 11 bases matching TRBD1. The CDR3 has 19 amino acids. V was pared by 5 bases and J by 0 bases, with 14 bases of the junction left unmatched. CDR1 and CDR2 (germline): SGHVS, FQNEAQ. CDR3 nucleotide sequence: TGTGCCAGCAGCCCTCTTTGGGGACAGGGGGAAAAAGCTAACTATGGCTACACCTTC. Translating gives CASSPLWGQGEKANYGYTF.

This clone has only a few counts. CDR3 sequence: CASTDRAAGELFF. CDR3 in DNA: TGTGCCAGCACGGACAGGGCCGCCGGGGAGCTGTTTTTT. The chain recombines TRBV7-9 with TRBJ2-2; TRBD1 agrees at 8 bases. Unmatched junction bases numbered 4, after V lost 7 bases and J lost 6 bases. This CDR3 has 13 residues. Germline CDR1 is SEHNR and CDR2 is FQNEAQ (reference sequence). Together with reference TRBV7-9 and TRBJ2-2, the CDR3 gives the full variable domain: DTGVSQNPRHKITKRGQNVTFRCDPISEHNRLYWYRQTLGQGPEFLTYFQNEAQLEKSRLLSDRFSAERPKGSFSTLEIQRTEQGDSAMYLCASTDRAAGELFFGEGSRLTVL.

The J gene is TRBJ2-7, the V gene TRBV10-1; TRBD1 aligns across 7 bases. This CDR3 has 16 residues. Germline trimming cut 6 bases from V and 0 bases from J; bases unmatched to any gene: 11. CDR1 is WNHNN and CDR2 is SYGVQD in the germline V gene (reference sequence). Here the CDR3 reads CASRYSSDRASYEQYF. DNA for the CDR3: TGCGCCAGCAGGTATTCTTCTGACAGGGCCTCCTACGAGCAGTACTTC.

J is TRBJ2-1 and V is TRBV11-2; 10 positions agree with TRBD2. V trimming: 5 bases; J trimming: 7 bases; junction bases outside the gene matches: 14. Germline lookup yields CDR1 SGHAT and CDR2 FQNNGV. The CDR3 is 17 amino acids. As DNA, the CDR3 is TGTGCCAGCAGCCGTAAAAAAGGAGCGGGAGGGACTAATGAGCAGTTCTTC. Protein product: CASSRKKGAGGTNEQFF.

The chain employs TRBV6-1 and TRBJ1-3; D gene ambiguous. CDR1 and CDR2 from the germline V gene are MNHNS and SASEGT. This CDR3 comprises 15 residues. The V and J ends lost 4 bases and 0 bases respectively, with 10 bases between them. The CDR3 bases are TGTGCCAGCAGTGTGCAGGTCATCTCTGGAAACACCATATATTTT. Its translation: CASSVQVISGNTIYF.

The chain carries TRBV5-8 and TRBJ2-7; 7 nucleotides align to TRBD1. J lost 0 bases, V lost 4 bases, and 7 bases had no gene match. Germline CDR1 SGHTS, CDR2 YDEGEE. This CDR3 is 15 amino acids long. CDR3 nucleotide sequence: TGTGCCAGCAGCGCAGCGGACAGGAGCTCCTACGAGCAGTACTTC. Translating it yields CASSAADRSSYEQYF.

The CDR3 sequence: CASSRLSGSRETQYF. The CDR3 DNA sequence: TGTGCCAGCAGCCGACTTAGCGGGAGCCGGGAGACCCAGTACTTC. This chain connects TRBV7-9 to TRBJ2-5; 9 nucleotides align to TRBD2. CDR3 length equals 15 residues. Germline CDR1 and CDR2: SEHNR and FQNEAQ (reference sequence). Germline trimming cut 5 bases from V and 5 bases from J; bases unmatched to any gene: 9.

The chain combines TRBV28 with TRBJ1-2, with D uncertain. The CDR3 contains 14 residues. Trimming removed 4 bases at V and 7 bases at J, with 16 bases between. The germline gives CDR1 MDHEN, CDR2 SYDVKM. This CDR3 is CASSSLPVRSGYTF. The CDR3 nucleotides are TGTGCCAGCAGTTCACTACCCGTAAGGAGTGGCTACACCTTC.

This clone was picked up one time. The chain recombines TRBV7-2 with TRBJ1-5; 7 bases line up with TRBD1. Trimming cost V 8 bases and J 2 bases; bases outside gene matches: 9. CDR3 length: 15 residues. The germline CDR1 and CDR2 sequences are SGHTA and FQGNSA. CDR3 DNA sequence: TGTGCCAGCGCCCAGGGGGAGGTGGGCAATCAGCCCCAGCATTTT. Translating it yields CASAQGEVGNQPQHF.

V is TRBV30 and J is TRBJ1-1; 9 positions agree with TRBD1. V lost 8 bases and J lost 4; bases outside the gene matches: 8. The CDR3 spans 13 residues. Germline V gene lookup returns CDR1 GTSNPN and CDR2 SVGIG (reference sequence). The CDR3 DNA reads TGTGCCAGTAACAGGGGGCAAGGCACTGAAGCTTTCTTT. Translating gives CASNRGQGTEAFF.

J is TRBJ2-5 and V is TRBV30; TRBD2 might be the D (6 bases). The J call may be mistaken, given a closer DNA end match to TRBJ2-7. CDR3 length equals 12 residues. The germline CDR1 and CDR2 sequences are GTSNPN and SVGIG (reference sequence). The CDR3 protein is CAWGEATYEQYF. Here the CDR3 DNA reads TGTGCCTGGGGGGAGGCGACCTACGAGCAGTACTTC.

The chain joins TRBV25-1 to TRBJ1-3, with D tentatively TRBD1 (6 bases). Trimming pared 10 bases from V and 4 bases from J, leaving 11 bases between. CDR1 is MGHDK, CDR2 SYGVNS, per germline. This CDR3 has 12 residues. The CDR3 nucleotides read TGTGCCACCCAGGGGTCGGGAAACACCATATATTTT. Its translation: CATQGSGNTIYF.

This clone was counted between two and nine times. The rearrangement uses TRBV11-3 and TRBJ2-3; a weak D match, TRBD2 (6 bases). Trimming shortened V by 5 bases and J by 0 bases, and 12 bases separated the two germline ends. Germline V gene sequence: CDR1 SGHNT, CDR2 YENEEA. The CDR3 contains 15 residues. CDR3 DNA sequence: TGTGCCAGCAGCCAAGTAAGCGGGAGCACAGATACGCAGTATTTT. It is translated as CASSQVSGSTDTQYF.

V gene TRBV30 combines with J gene TRBJ2-3, with D perhaps TRBD1 (6 bases). V was shortened by 5 bases and J by 3 bases, with 21 bases between the two germline ends. CDR3 length: 16 amino acids. Germline CDR1 reads GTSNPN; CDR2 reads SVGIG (reference sequence). CDR3 bases: TGTGCCTGGGGAGGACAGACCTTGAGGGGTACAGATACGCAGTATTTT. This encodes CAWGGQTLRGTDTQYF.

Points on this clone: The sample carries other DNA sequences with the same CDR3. This sequence joins TRBV30 and TRBJ1-5; the D gene is possibly TRBD1 (5 bases). V was cut by 3 bases and J by 0 bases, with 15 bases left in between. CDR1 is GTSNPN, CDR2 SVGIG, per germline (reference sequence). CDR3 length equals 16 residues. Here the CDR3 reads CAWRGAGFLSNQPQHF. The CDR3 DNA sequence: TGTGCCTGGAGAGGGGCAGGATTCCTTAGCAATCAGCCCCAGCATTTT.

This clone appeared a few times. The chain employs TRBV2 and TRBJ1-1; TRBD1 matches 7 bases. Germline values: CDR1 SNHLY, CDR2 FYNNEI. V lost 7 bases to trimming and J lost 0 bases; unmatched junction nucleotides: 8. CDR3 length: 15 amino acids. CDR3 DNA: TGTGCCAGCACCCGCGGGGACAGTATGAACACTGAAGCTTTCTTT. This codes for CASTRGDSMNTEAFF.

The chain carries TRBV5-4 and TRBJ2-7; TRBD2 agrees at 8 bases. Germline lookup yields CDR1 SGHNT and CDR2 YYREEE (reference sequence). The trim removed 2 bases at V and 0 bases at J, leaving 7 bases unmatched. The CDR3 has 16 amino acids. The CDR3 is CASSLGLAHLSYEQYF. As DNA, the CDR3 is TGTGCCAGCAGCTTAGGACTAGCCCACCTCTCCTACGAGCAGTACTTC.

The chain employs TRBV11-2 and TRBJ2-1; 11 bases map to TRBD2. Germline loops: CDR1 SGHAT, CDR2 FQNNGV. V was clipped by 0 bases and J by 0 bases; unmatched bases: 4. This CDR3 spans 18 amino acids. CDR3 residues: CASSLDGTSGISYNEQFF. As DNA, the CDR3 is TGTGCCAGCAGCTTAGACGGGACTAGCGGAATCTCCTACAATGAGCAGTTCTTC.

The chain links TRBV4-3 to TRBJ1-5; D perhaps matches TRBD1 (6 bases). Germline CDR1 reads LGHNA; CDR2 reads YSLEER. The CDR3 is 17 amino acids. The V end lost 0 bases, the J end lost 2 bases, and 14 bases lay between the germline ends. The CDR3 here is CASSQDRGGSGNQPQHF. Here the CDR3 DNA reads TGCGCCAGCAGCCAAGATCGGGGGGGCTCGGGCAATCAGCCCCAGCATTTT.

The chain combines TRBV29-1 with TRBJ2-7; 8 positions match TRBD1. The CDR3 is 14 amino acids. Germline CDR1 and CDR2: SQVTM and ANQGSEA. The ends lost 3 bases at V and 1 base at J; junction bases unmatched: 5. The CDR3: CSVDGTGGSYEQYF. The CDR3 DNA reads TGCAGCGTTGACGGGACAGGTGGGTCCTACGAGCAGTACTTC.

V is TRBV27 and J is TRBJ1-2, with D perhaps matching TRBD1 (5 bases). Trimming shortened V by 6 bases and J by 5 bases, and 19 bases separated the two germline ends. The CDR3 is 15 amino acids. Germline CDR1 reads MNHEY; CDR2 reads SMNVEV (reference sequence). The CDR3 loop is CASSLTGQLRYGYTF. Here the CDR3 DNA reads TGTGCCAGCAGCTTAACAGGCCAGCTACGATATGGCTACACCTTC.

The V gene is TRBV27, the J gene TRBJ2-7, with D perhaps matching TRBD1 (7 bases). The CDR3 covers 19 residues. The V gene lost 3 bases and the J gene lost 0 bases, with 24 bases spanning the gap. Germline CDR1 reads MNHEY; CDR2 reads SMNVEV (reference sequence). The CDR3 nucleotides read TGTGCCAGCAGTTTGTACCCGGAGGGGGCCACTCCTTTCTCCTACGAGCAGTACTTC. It specifies CASSLYPEGATPFSYEQYF.

This chain links TRBV19 with TRBJ1-3; 8 positions agree with TRBD1. The CDR3 consists of 18 residues. V was pared by 7 bases and J by 4 bases, with 18 bases of the junction left unmatched. Looked up from germline, CDR1 is LNHDA and CDR2 is SQIVND (reference sequence). CDR3 region: CASIKSGTGLLGGNTIYF. The CDR3 nucleotides read TGTGCCAGTATTAAATCGGGGACAGGACTCCTCGGGGGAAACACCATATATTTT.

The rearrangement links TRBV10-3 to TRBJ1-3; 7 bases map to TRBD1. Germline assignment: CDR1 ENHRY and CDR2 SYGVKD. The ends lost 10 bases at V and 2 bases at J; junction bases unmatched: 14. The CDR3 has 16 amino acids. The CDR3 DNA reads TGTGCCACATCAACATCGACAGGGTCTGCTGGAAACACCATATATTTT. Translating it yields CATSTSTGSAGNTIYF.

This rearrangement joins TRBV30 to TRBJ2-1, with 8 bases matching TRBD2. The length of the CDR3 is 15 residues. Germline lookup yields CDR1 GTSNPN and CDR2 SVGIG (reference sequence). Trimming removed 1 base from V and 2 bases from J; junction bases left unmatched: 4. The CDR3 protein is CAWSEAGATYNEQFF. CDR3 DNA: TGTGCCTGGAGTGAAGCGGGAGCTACCTACAATGAGCAGTTCTTC.

The chain has TRBV7-9 and TRBJ1-6; D unresolved. The CDR3 extends over 15 amino acids. V lost 1 base and J lost 7, with 11 bases in between. CDR1 SEHNR and CDR2 FQNEAQ come from the germline V gene (reference sequence). CDR3 region: CASSLGRSGNSPLHF. The CDR3 DNA reads TGTGCCAGCAGCTTAGGTCGGTCGGGGAATTCACCCCTCCACTTT.

The rearrangement uses TRBV28 and TRBJ1-2; no firm D call. Trimming shortened V by 6 bases and J by 8 bases, and 16 bases separated the two germline ends. This CDR3 comprises 13 residues. CDR1 and CDR2 from the germline V gene are MDHEN and SYDVKM. The CDR3: CASSQPQALGYTF. CDR3 DNA sequence: TGTGCCAGCAGCCAGCCTCAGGCTCTGGGCTACACCTTC.

A remark on this clone: This specimen includes other DNA sequences encoding the same CDR3. The chain carries TRBV7-3 and TRBJ2-1, with TRBD2 identical over 12 bases. The germline V gene has CDR1 SGHTA and CDR2 FQGTGA. V lost 5 bases to trimming and J lost 7 bases; unmatched junction nucleotides: 15. CDR3 length: 18 residues. The CDR3 DNA reads as TGTGCCAGCAGCCTACTAGCGGGGGGCCTATCGATGATGAATGAGCAGTTCTTC. It specifies CASSLLAGGLSMMNEQFF.

The CDR3 spells CATSREGQSYYNSPLHF. CDR3 sequence (DNA): TGTGCCACCAGCAGAGAGGGACAGAGTTACTATAATTCACCCCTCCACTTT. The chain employs TRBV15 and TRBJ1-6; 7 bases are shared with TRBD1. There are 17 residues in the CDR3. Germline V gene lookup returns CDR1 LNHNV and CDR2 YYDKDF (reference sequence). Trimming cost V 0 bases and J 3 bases; bases outside gene matches: 5.

This clone has only one observation. The chain employs TRBV6-5 and TRBJ2-1; 13 bases line up with TRBD2. The CDR3 sequence is 15 residues long. Trimming at V came to 6 bases and at J to 8 bases, leaving 7 bases not matched to a gene. The V gene's germline CDR1 is MNHEY and CDR2 SVGAGI. This CDR3 reads CASSPGLAGNHEQFF. Written as DNA, the CDR3 is TGTGCCAGCAGCCCGGGACTAGCGGGAAACCATGAGCAGTTCTTC.

The chain uses TRBV27 and TRBJ2-5, with 9 bases fitting TRBD2. Germline CDR1 reads MNHEY; CDR2 reads SMNVEV (reference sequence). The CDR3 length is 16 residues. V shed 5 bases, J shed 4 bases, and the junction held 11 bases outside the gene matches. The CDR3 sequence is CASSQTGTSRRETQYF. As DNA, the CDR3 is TGTGCCAGCAGTCAAACCGGGACTAGCAGGCGAGAGACCCAGTACTTC.